What follows are 13 T cell receptor beta chains derived from one specimen sequenced in a study of blood T cells in healthy people across ages (dated by TCRdb to the mid-2010s). Preparation of the library involved 5' RACE. The second PCR ran for roughly 6 to 11 cycles and used a J-beta primer mix along with a sample-barcoded 5' primer. TCRdb passed the public sequencing reads through fastp at Q25 and MiXCR, retaining productive beta sequences. A single entry per CDR3 protein holds the most common genes and DNA from its merged rows. The sample profile shows fewer than 2 million distinct CDR3 sequences; more than 35% of them were found once. The top ten constitute 23% of the sample. Input material: blood. These receptors originate from a human donor in good health.

The gene calls are TRBV6-5 and TRBJ2-1; 10 bases are shared with TRBD2. The CDR3 has 19 amino acids. CDR1 is MNHEY and CDR2 is SVGAGI in the germline V gene. V lost 0 bases, J lost 0 bases, and 8 bases stayed unmatched. CDR3 protein: CASSYSGLAGASSYNEQFF. CDR3 in DNA: TGTGCCAGCAGTTACTCGGGGCTAGCGGGGGCGAGCTCCTACAATGAGCAGTTCTTC.

This clonotype has ten or more counts. The chain has TRBV9 and TRBJ2-1; 7 bases line up with TRBD1. This CDR3 region has 13 residues. The V and J ends lost 6 bases and 3 bases, in that order; junction bases with no gene match: 3. Germline CDR1 and CDR2: SGDLS and YYNGEE. The CDR3 loop reads CASNRDSYNEQFF. The CDR3 nucleotides are TGTGCCAGCAATCGGGACAGCTACAATGAGCAGTTCTTC.

This sequence joins TRBV7-6 and TRBJ2-7; TRBD2 might be the D (7 bases). Germline V gene sequence: CDR1 SGHVS, CDR2 FNYEAQ. V was shortened by 5 bases and J by 0 bases, with 14 bases between the two germline ends. This CDR3 has 15 amino acids. DNA of the CDR3: TGTGCCAGCAGCCCCGAGGGGGGGAACTCCTACGAGCAGTACTTC. It specifies CASSPEGGNSYEQYF.

This clonotype was seen a handful of times. J is TRBJ1-2 and V is TRBV7-2; a possible D gene is TRBD1 (6 bases). Germline-derived CDR1 and CDR2 are SGHTA and FQGNSA. The germline V and J ends were trimmed by 5 bases and 2 bases, with 15 bases remaining between them. CDR3 length equals 15 residues. The CDR3 sequence: CASSPRRGGNYGYTF. CDR3 coding DNA: TGTGCCAGCAGCCCACGAAGGGGGGGCAACTATGGCTACACCTTC.

The rearrangement uses TRBV9 and TRBJ2-7; D remains ambiguous. The closer fit of TRBJ2-5 to the DNA end suggests the J call may be wrong. The CDR3 is 16 amino acids. The germline V gene encodes CDR1 SGDLS and CDR2 YYNGEE. As DNA, the CDR3 is TGTGCCAGCAGCGTAGATGAGTTAGTAGGCCAAGAGACCCAGTACTTC. Protein: CASSVDELVGQETQYF.

On this clonotype: The junction differs from germline at one of its ends, possibly a read error. CDR3 DNA sequence: TGTGCCGGCAGCCAAGGGCCGGACAGGGATAATTCACCCCTCCACTTT. Amino acids: CAGSQGPDRDNSPLHF. The chain carries TRBV4-2 and TRBJ1-6; 8 nucleotides agree with TRBD1. Germline values: CDR1 LGHNA, CDR2 YNFKEQ. CDR3 length: 16 residues.

Only a few counts were recorded for this clonotype. The chain has TRBV7-2 and TRBJ2-5; the D gene is possibly TRBD2 (5 bases). The germline V gene encodes CDR1 SGHTA and CDR2 FQGNSA. Deletions cut 2 bases from V and 2 bases from J, with 18 bases between. The CDR3 extends over 17 amino acids. CDR3 sequence reads: CASSLRPPASGQETQYF. CDR3 nucleotides: TGTGCCAGCAGCTTAAGACCCCCCGCGTCGGGGCAAGAGACCCAGTACTTC.

V and J are TRBV28 and TRBJ2-7, with a possible D match to TRBD1 (5 bases). Per germline, CDR1 MDHEN and CDR2 SYDVKM. The V and J ends lost 5 bases and 2 bases respectively, with 19 bases between them. This CDR3 has 16 residues. The CDR3 DNA follows: TGTGCCAGCAGTGATGCAGAGACAGCAATTACCTACGAGCAGTACTTC. Translation gives CASSDAETAITYEQYF.

This clonotype was seen more than once but under ten times. The V call is TRBV12-3 or TRBV12-4, the J call TRBJ2-6; weak D call: TRBD1 (5 bases). Deletions cut 6 bases from V and 0 bases from J, with 9 bases between. The CDR3 covers 15 residues. CDR3: CASRPRVSGANVLTF. Here the CDR3 DNA reads TGTGCCAGCAGGCCCAGGGTCTCTGGGGCCAACGTCCTGACTTTC.

The CDR3 nucleotides are TGTGCCAGCACCCCTTACAGGGAGTGGACCTCCTACGAGCAGTACTTC. It is translated as CASTPYREWTSYEQYF. The genes are TRBV7-8 and TRBJ2-4, with D tentatively TRBD1 (6 bases). The J call is in doubt because the DNA end fits TRBJ2-7 better. Per the germline V gene, CDR1 is SGHVS and CDR2 is FQNEAQ. This CDR3 has 16 amino acids.

The rearrangement uses TRBV28 and TRBJ2-1; D remains ambiguous. Deletions cut 6 bases from V and 3 bases from J, with 12 bases between. Germline CDR1 is MDHEN and CDR2 is SYDVKM. The CDR3 length is 14 residues. CDR3 protein: CASRVPGVYNEQFF. The CDR3 coding sequence is TGTGCCAGCAGGGTTCCGGGTGTCTACAATGAGCAGTTCTTC.

The chain couples TRBV15 to TRBJ2-3, with TRBD2 matching 12 bases. The V gene's germline CDR1 is LNHNV and CDR2 YYDKDF (reference sequence). The CDR3 covers 15 residues. The V gene end was trimmed by 3 bases and the J gene end by 3 bases; junction bases not matched to a gene: 1. CDR3 residues: CATSRTSGGTDTQYF. The CDR3 DNA sequence: TGTGCCACCAGCAGGACTAGCGGGGGAACAGATACGCAGTATTTT. Full variable domain (missing parts from reference TRBV15 and TRBJ2-3): DAMVIQNPRYQVTQFGKPVTLSCSQTLNHNVMYWYQQKSSQAPKLLFHYYDKDFNNEADTPDNFQSRRPNTSFCFLDIRSPGLGDTAMYLCATSRTSGGTDTQYFGPGTRLTVL.

This clonotype came up once. Here the CDR3 reads CTRSYSKGPNYEQYF. The CDR3, as DNA: TGTACCCGCAGTTACTCGAAGGGGCCCAACTACGAGCAGTACTTC. V usage is TRBV6-2 or TRBV6-3 and J usage is TRBJ2-4; tentatively, D is TRBD1 (5 bases). Gene TRBJ2-7 matches the end of the DNA better, so the J call may be wrong. Germline V CDR1 and CDR2: MNHEY, SVGEGT. The CDR3 is 15 amino acids.